The rows below give T cell receptor beta chains drawn from one sample of a study of shared clonotypes between healthy human individuals. Profiled with immunoSEQ multiplex PCR; TCRdb holds only in-frame clones, not every one. The sample holds roughly 850,000 clones, about 96% seen once. Sequenced input: naive CD8+ T cells sorted from blood. These receptors originate from a man between 25 and 39 years old in good health. Each CDR3 is given with its conserved first and last residue. D genes are given only for firm matches. Only some rows state a clone size, as once, few, many or a class for expanded clones.

v_call	d_call	j_call	clone_size	cdr3_nt	cdr3_aa
TRBV5-1	TRBD1	TRBJ2-5	.	TGCGCCAGCAGCTTGGAATTCCCGGGACAGGGGGTCCGGACCCAGTACTTC	CASSLEFPGQGVRTQYF
TRBV30	TRBD1	TRBJ2-7	.	TGTGCCTGGAGTGTGGGACAGGGCTACGAGCAGTACTTC	CAWSVGQGYEQYF
TRBV4-1	.	TRBJ1-2	.	TGCGCCAGCAGCCAGGAGGGCGGAAACTATGGCTACACCTTC	CASSQEGGNYGYTF
TRBV7-3	.	TRBJ2-1	.	TGTGCCAGCAGCCCTCTGGGCGGGAACTATGAGCAGTTCTTC	CASSPLGGNYEQFF
TRBV7-3	.	TRBJ2-2	.	TGTGCCAGCAGGGCAAATCCCACCGGGGAGCTGTTTTTT	CASRANPTGELFF
TRBV14	.	TRBJ1-1	.	TGTGCCAGCAGCCAAGATGAGCGACCACAGGTTGTTTGCACTGAAGCTTTCTTT	CASSQDERPQVVCTEAFF
TRBV29-1	.	TRBJ1-1	.	TGCAGCGTTCCGGGAATTCTCTCTGAAGCTTTCTTT	CSVPGILSEAFF
TRBV5-1	TRBD2	TRBJ2-5	few	TGCGCCAGCAGCTTGCTTGTGGACGCGGGGGCCCAGTACTTC	CASSLLVDAGAQYF
TRBV28	.	TRBJ2-7	.	TGTGCCAGCAGTCCCCAGGCGATTTCCTACGAGCAGTACTTC	CASSPQAISYEQYF
TRBV28	TRBD2	TRBJ2-7	.	TGTGCCAGCAGTGGGGGACTAGCGGCCTACGAGCAGTACTTC	CASSGGLAAYEQYF
TRBV2	TRBD1	TRBJ2-4	once	TGTGCCAGCAGCCCGCGGACAGGGGCCGTGGCGACCGACAAAAACATTCAGTACTTC	CASSPRTGAVATDKNIQYF